This T cell receptor beta chain emerged from a study of cytotoxic CD8 clonotypes in ibrutinib-treated CLL. Findings and limits, study-wide: At ibrutinib response, clonality increased, and at progression it declined back toward baseline.

To note about this clone: The antigen remains undetermined.

The protocol was immunoSEQ multiplex PCR, while the TCRdb copy is restricted to in-frame clones and leaves out a portion. The sample lists 300,000 to 400,000 clones, 67% occurring once. The germline V gene encodes CDR1 KGHSH and CDR2 LQKENI. The CDR3 sequence is 14 residues long. V was pared by 3 bases and J by 6 bases, with 11 bases between. Here the sequenced sample was PBMCs, taken after 36 months of ibrutinib treatment. This TCR derives from a human donor with chronic lymphocytic leukemia. The chain uses TRBV18 and TRBJ2-2; the D call may be TRBD1 or TRBD2 (6 bases each). CDR3 nucleotide sequence: TGTGCCAGCTCACCGCGGGACAATCCCGGGGAGCTGTTTTTT. As protein: CASSPRDNPGELFF. Full variable domain (outside the CDR3, taken from reference TRBV18 and TRBJ2-2): NAGVMQNPRHLVRRRGQEARLRCSPMKGHSHVYWYRQLPEEGLKFMVYLQKENIIDESGMPKERFSAEFPKEGPSILRIQQVVRGDSAAYFCASSPRDNPGELFFGEGSRLTVL.